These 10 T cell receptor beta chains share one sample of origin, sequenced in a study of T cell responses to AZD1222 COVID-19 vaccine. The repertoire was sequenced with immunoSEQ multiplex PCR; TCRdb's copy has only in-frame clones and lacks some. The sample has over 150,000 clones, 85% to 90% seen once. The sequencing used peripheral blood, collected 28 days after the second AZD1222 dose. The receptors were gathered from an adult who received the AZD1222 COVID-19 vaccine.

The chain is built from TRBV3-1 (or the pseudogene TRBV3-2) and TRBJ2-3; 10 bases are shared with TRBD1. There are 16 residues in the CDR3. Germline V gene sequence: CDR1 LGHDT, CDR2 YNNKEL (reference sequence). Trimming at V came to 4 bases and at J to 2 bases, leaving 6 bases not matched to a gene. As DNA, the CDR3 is TGTGCCAGCAGCCGCCGGGACAGGGGTTTCACAGATACGCAGTATTTT. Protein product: CASSRRDRGFTDTQYF.

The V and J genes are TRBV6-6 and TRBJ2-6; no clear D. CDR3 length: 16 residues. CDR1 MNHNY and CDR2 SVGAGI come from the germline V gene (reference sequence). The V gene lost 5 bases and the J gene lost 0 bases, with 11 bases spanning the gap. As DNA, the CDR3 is TGTGCCAGCAGTGACTGGGGAAACTCTGGGGCCAACGTCCTGACTTTC. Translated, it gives CASSDWGNSGANVLTF.

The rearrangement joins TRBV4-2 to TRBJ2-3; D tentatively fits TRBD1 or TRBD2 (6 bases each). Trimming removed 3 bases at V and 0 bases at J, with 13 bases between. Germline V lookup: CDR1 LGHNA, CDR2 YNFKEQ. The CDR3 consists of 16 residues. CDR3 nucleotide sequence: TGTGCCAGCAGCCATCTATTAGGGGGGAGCACAGATACGCAGTATTTT. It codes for CASSHLLGGSTDTQYF.

The CDR3 here is CARSFLQRGVGPSYNEQFF. In DNA, the CDR3 is TGTGCCAGAAGCTTCCTACAGCGGGGGGTTGGACCCTCCTACAATGAGCAGTTCTTC. The rearrangement uses TRBV5-3 and TRBJ2-1, with TRBD2 identical over 9 bases. TRBV5-3 is an ORF; its function is uncertain. The CDR3 loop spans 19 amino acids. V shed 2 bases, J shed 0 bases, and the junction held 12 bases outside the gene matches.

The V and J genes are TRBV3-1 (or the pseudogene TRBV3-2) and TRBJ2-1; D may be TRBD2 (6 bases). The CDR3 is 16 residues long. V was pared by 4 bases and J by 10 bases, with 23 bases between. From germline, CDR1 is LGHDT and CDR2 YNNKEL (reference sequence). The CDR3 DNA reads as TGTGCCAGCAGCCCACAGCCCGGCGGGGTGGCAGGAGAGCAGTTCTTC. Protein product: CASSPQPGGVAGEQFF.

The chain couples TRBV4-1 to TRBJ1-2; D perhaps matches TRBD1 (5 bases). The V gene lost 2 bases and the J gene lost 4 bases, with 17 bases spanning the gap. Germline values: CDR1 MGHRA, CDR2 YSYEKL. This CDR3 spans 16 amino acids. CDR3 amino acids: CASSQLGHLIFYGYTF. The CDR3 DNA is TGCGCCAGCAGCCAACTAGGACACTTGATTTTCTATGGCTACACCTTC.

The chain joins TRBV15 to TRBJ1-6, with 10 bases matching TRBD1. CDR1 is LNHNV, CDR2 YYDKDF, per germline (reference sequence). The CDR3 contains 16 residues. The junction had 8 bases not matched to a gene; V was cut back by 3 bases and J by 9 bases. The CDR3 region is CATSRDKGQGSSPLHF. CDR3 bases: TGTGCCACCAGCAGGGACAAGGGACAGGGGTCTTCACCCCTCCACTTT. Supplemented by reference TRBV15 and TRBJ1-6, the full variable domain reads DAMVIQNPRYQVTQFGKPVTLSCSQTLNHNVMYWYQQKSSQAPKLLFHYYDKDFNNEADTPDNFQSRRPNTSFCFLDIRSPGLGDTAMYLCATSRDKGQGSSPLHFGNGTRLTVT.

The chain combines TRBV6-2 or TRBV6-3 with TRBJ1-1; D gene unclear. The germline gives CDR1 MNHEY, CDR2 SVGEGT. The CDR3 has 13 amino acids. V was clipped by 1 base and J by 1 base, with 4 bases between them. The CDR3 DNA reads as TGTGCCAGCAGTTACTTCAAGAACACTGAAGCTTTCTTT. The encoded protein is CASSYFKNTEAFF.

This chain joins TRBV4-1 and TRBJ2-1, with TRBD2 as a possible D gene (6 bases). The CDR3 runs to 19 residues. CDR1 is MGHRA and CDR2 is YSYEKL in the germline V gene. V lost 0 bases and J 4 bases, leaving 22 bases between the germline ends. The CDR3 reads CASSQDLASAGSEYNEQFF. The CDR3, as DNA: TGCGCCAGCAGCCAAGACCTCGCCTCTGCGGGGTCAGAATACAATGAGCAGTTCTTC.

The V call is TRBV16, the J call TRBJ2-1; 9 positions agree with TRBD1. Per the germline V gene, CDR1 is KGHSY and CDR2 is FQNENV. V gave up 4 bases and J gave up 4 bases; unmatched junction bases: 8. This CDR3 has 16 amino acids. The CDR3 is CASSRSRDRAYNEQFF. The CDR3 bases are TGTGCCAGCAGCCGTTCCAGGGACAGGGCTTACAATGAGCAGTTCTTC.